This T cell receptor (beta chain) was obtained from a study of blood T cell repertoires in COVID-19. The CDR3 contains 16 residues. The germline V gene has CDR1 ENHRY and CDR2 SYGVKD. The germline V and J ends were trimmed by 4 bases and 2 bases, with 18 bases remaining between them. Clones were sequenced by immunoSEQ multiplex PCR, and TCRdb holds only the in-frame ones, with some missing. Of about 250,000 clones in the sample, approximately 83% were seen once. The clonotype comes from a human donor in a cohort sampled during active COVID-19. J is TRBJ2-7 and V is TRBV10-3; D remains ambiguous. Specimen: peripheral blood. For the CDR3, the DNA is TGTGCCATCAGTGCGGCCCAGCGCCCGACCCCCTACGAGCAGTACTTC. As protein: CAISAAQRPTPYEQYF.